This TCR beta chain stems from a study of early T cells in non-severe SARS-CoV-2 infection. Study-level background: Whole-blood bulk RNA, unsorted, was sequenced, and chains were unpaired.

Findings and caveats of the study: Reliance on VDJdb matching favored anti-spike CD8 responses; private and CD4 specificities were missed.

This clonotype was detected many times. Its cognate antigen is unknown. The junction departs from the called germline gene at one end, perhaps through a read error. The CDR3 consists of 14 residues. Germline CDR1 and CDR2: KGHSH and LQKENI. Attached unique molecular identifiers marked individual cDNA molecules. TCRdb processed the 5' RACE reads anew with MiXCR; each CDR3 protein has one entry. The sample records tens of thousands of distinct CDR3 sequences, roughly 10% being singletons. The sample consisted of whole blood. V gene TRBV18 combines with J gene TRBJ2-7; D uncertain. The sequence derives from an adult who was a healthcare worker with PCR-confirmed SARS-CoV-2 infection or an uninfected control (not recorded which). The DNA of the CDR3 is TGTGCCAGCTCATCGAGCAAGGACGAAACCAGTGCAGGCTTC. Its translation: CASSSSKDETSAGF.